The T cell receptor beta chain under discussion was sequenced for a study of T cell repertoires in cytomegalovirus infection. Study-level information: Evidence of both CMV infection and a matching HLA type came from public TCR beta signatures. Findings and caveats of the study: Cumulative frequency of public TCR beta families picked out carriers of CMV plus the relevant HLA. Dominant in the ex vivo response were TCR beta clonotypes restricted by HLA-C and specific for CMV.

Germline V CDR1 and CDR2: MNHNY, SVGAGI (reference sequence). Trimming pared 5 bases from V and 2 bases from J, leaving 17 bases between. This CDR3 has 16 amino acids. Concerning this clonotype itself: Antigen unknown.

A single record per CDR3 protein comes from TCRdb applying MiXCR to the reads. The sample lists about 450,000 distinct CDR3 sequences, approximately 33% occurring once. The sample was PBMCs. The TCR sequence derives from a human donor in good health (CMV status not recorded). Some clones in this sample may be carry-over from other donors' samples. The V call is TRBV6-6, the J call TRBJ2-3, with a weak D call TRBD1 (5 bases). The CDR3 sequence: CASSRKGHAPTDTQYF. CDR3 coding DNA: TGTGCCAGCAGTCGAAAAGGACACGCACCCACAGATACGCAGTATTTT.